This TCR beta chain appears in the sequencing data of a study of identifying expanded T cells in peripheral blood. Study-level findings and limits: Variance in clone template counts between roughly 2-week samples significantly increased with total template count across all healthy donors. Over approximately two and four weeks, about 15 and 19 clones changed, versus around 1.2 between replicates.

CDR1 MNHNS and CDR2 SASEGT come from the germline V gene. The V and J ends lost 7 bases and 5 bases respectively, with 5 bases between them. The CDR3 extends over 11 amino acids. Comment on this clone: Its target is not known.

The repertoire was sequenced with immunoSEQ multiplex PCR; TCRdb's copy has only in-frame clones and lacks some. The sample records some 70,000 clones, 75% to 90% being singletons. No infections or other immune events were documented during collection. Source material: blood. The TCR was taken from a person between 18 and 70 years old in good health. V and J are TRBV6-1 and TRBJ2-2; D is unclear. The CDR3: CASKFTGELFF. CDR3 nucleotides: TGTGCCAGCAAATTTACCGGGGAGCTGTTTTTT.